This record looks at one T cell receptor beta chain sequence and its context. Antigen: not known. This entry belongs to a study of identical twins. General study points: Surplus twin overlap in beta out-of-frame sequences was less pronounced.

Everyone who gave samples was a healthy Caucasian. One entry per CDR3 protein results from TCRdb running MiXCR on the 5' RACE reads. The sample holds 1.5 million to 2 million distinct CDR3 sequences, less than 40% seen once. The germline gives CDR1 KGHSH, CDR2 LQKENI. The CDR3 sequence is 15 residues long. This rearrangement joins TRBV18 to TRBJ2-4; a weak D match, TRBD1 (5 bases). The end of the DNA is better explained by TRBJ2-7, so the J call may be wrong. This clonotype was sampled from a newborn girl in good health. The sequencing sample was made of cord blood. The CDR3 DNA reads as TGTGCCAGCTCACCACAAGGGCAGGGAAACTACGAGCAGTACTTC. This gives the protein CASSPQGQGNYEQYF.